Following are 30 T cell receptor beta chains from one sample sequenced in a study of shared clonotypes between healthy human individuals. Only CD45RO-negative cells positively selected for CCR7 counted as naive CD8 cells, so terminally differentiated effector memory CD45RA+ cells were excluded. The method was immunoSEQ multiplex PCR; TCRdb's version includes in-frame clones alone and lacks a portion of them. The repertoire consists of 2 million to 2.5 million clones, with more than 85% occurring once and the leading ten covering about 1.8%. The specimen sequenced was naive CD8+ T cells from PBMCs. These receptors were obtained from a man aged 18 to 30 in good health. Some clones in this sample may be carry-over from other donors' samples.

A note on this clone: In the same sample, other DNA sequences code for this CDR3. This chain connects TRBV28 to TRBJ1-5, with unresolved D. Germline V lookup: CDR1 MDHEN, CDR2 SYDVKM. The V end was cut by 2 bases, the J end by 7 bases, with 9 bases between. This CDR3 is built from 13 residues. CDR3 sequence reads: CASSLSGNQPQHF. Written as DNA, the CDR3 is TGTGCCAGCAGTTTAAGCGGTAACCAGCCCCAGCATTTT.

The V gene is TRBV28, the J gene TRBJ1-5; tentatively, D is TRBD1 (5 bases). V was shortened by 8 bases and J by 2 bases, with 22 bases between the two germline ends. The germline V gene has CDR1 MDHEN and CDR2 SYDVKM. This CDR3 contains 17 residues. The CDR3 DNA reads as TGTGCCAGCCTCACGCTCGAGTCAGGGTGGGGCAATCAGCCCCAGCATTTT. This codes for CASLTLESGWGNQPQHF.

The rearrangement links TRBV12-2 to TRBJ2-1; the table's D call TRBD2 went unverified against the DNA. TRBV12-2 is described as a pseudogene. CDR3 length: 18 amino acids. The CDR3 region has the DNA TGTGCAAGTCGCTTAGCCAGCGGCGGGACTAGCTTCTACAATGAGCAGTTCTTC. Translated, it gives CASRLASGGTSFYNEQFF.

CDR3 nucleotide sequence: TGTGCCAGCGGACGAATACCTCAGGGCGGTGCCACTGAAGCTTTCTTT. This encodes CASGRIPQGGATEAFF. J is TRBJ1-1 and V is TRBV2; TRBD1 might be the D (5 bases). The CDR3 has 16 amino acids. CDR1 is SNHLY, CDR2 FYNNEI, per germline. Between the trimmed V and J ends, which lost 8 bases and 4 bases, there was a span of 23 bases.

The genes are TRBV30 and TRBJ1-1; tentative D call: TRBD1 (5 bases). This CDR3 spans 12 amino acids. CDR1 is GTSNPN and CDR2 is SVGIG in the germline V gene (reference sequence). Trimming stripped 4 bases from V and 6 bases from J, with 12 bases between. The CDR3 DNA follows: TGTGCCTGGACCAAAGGGGCGGCTGAAGCTTTCTTT. It specifies CAWTKGAAEAFF.

The V and J genes are TRBV28 and TRBJ2-7; weak D call: TRBD1 (6 bases). The CDR3 extends over 14 amino acids. In germline, CDR1 is MDHEN, CDR2 SYDVKM. Trimming took 2 bases from V and 3 from J, leaving 11 bases between them. The CDR3 is CASSLQGRLYEQYF. The CDR3 region has the DNA TGTGCCAGCAGTTTACAGGGGCGCCTCTACGAGCAGTACTTC.

The chain joins TRBV30 to TRBJ2-7; D tentatively reads TRBD1 or TRBD2 (5 bases each). This CDR3 is built from 13 residues. The V gene lost 6 bases and the J gene lost 0 bases, with 12 bases spanning the gap. Germline V CDR1 and CDR2: GTSNPN, SVGIG (reference sequence). The CDR3 DNA follows: TGTGCCTGCCGGGACCAGAGCTCCTACGAGCAGTACTTC. Protein sequence: CACRDQSSYEQYF.

The rearrangement links TRBV19 to TRBJ2-3; the match to TRBD2 covers 13 bases. The CDR3 is 19 amino acids. V gave up 4 bases and J gave up 0 bases; unmatched junction bases: 10. The germline CDR1 and CDR2 sequences are LNHDA and SQIVND (reference sequence). The CDR3 DNA reads as TGTGCCAGTAGTACCGGACTAGCGGGAGTGTCCTATAGCACAGATACGCAGTATTTT. Encoded protein: CASSTGLAGVSYSTDTQYF.

This chain links TRBV27 with TRBJ1-2; D ambiguous. The germline V gene encodes CDR1 MNHEY and CDR2 SMNVEV (reference sequence). The ends were cut back, 6 bases at V and 4 bases at J, with 18 bases in the middle. The CDR3 runs 15 residues. The CDR3 nucleotides are TGTGCCAGCAGACCACTCCCGACGGTAATCTATGGCTACACCTTC. This codes for CASRPLPTVIYGYTF.

V and J are TRBV9 and TRBJ2-2; 10 bases are a match to TRBD2. CDR1 and CDR2 (germline): SGDLS, YYNGEE. The CDR3 runs 19 residues. Germline trimming cut 0 bases from V and 7 bases from J; bases unmatched to any gene: 15. This chain's CDR3 is CASSVGPFASGSGNGELFF. CDR3 DNA sequence: TGTGCCAGCAGCGTAGGCCCCTTCGCTAGCGGGAGCGGTAACGGGGAGCTGTTTTTT.

The chain recombines TRBV9 with TRBJ2-7; D possibly matches TRBD1 or TRBD2 (5 bases each). The CDR3 consists of 14 residues. V lost 3 bases to trimming and J lost 1 base, with 11 bases between them. Looked up from germline, CDR1 is SGDLS and CDR2 is YYNGEE. The CDR3 DNA follows: TGTGCCAGCAGCGCCGGGACCATTTCCTACGAGCAGTACTTC. Amino acids: CASSAGTISYEQYF.

The rearrangement links TRBV27 to TRBJ2-7; tentatively, D is TRBD2 (5 bases). CDR1 is MNHEY, CDR2 SMNVEV, per germline (reference sequence). The CDR3 extends over 15 amino acids. Trimming removed 6 bases from V and 2 bases from J, with 17 bases in between. CDR3 loop: CASSVLSGITYEQYF. For the CDR3, the DNA is TGTGCCAGCAGCGTGTTGTCCGGGATCACCTACGAGCAGTACTTC.

This chain joins TRBV7-9 and TRBJ2-7; TRBD1 matches 12 bases. V lost 1 base, J lost 6 bases, and 4 bases stayed unmatched. Per germline, CDR1 SEHNR and CDR2 FQNEAQ (reference sequence). CDR3 size: 15 residues. DNA for the CDR3: TGTGCCAGCAGCTTAGGCGGGACAGGGGGCCCCGAGCAGTACTTC. Translation: CASSLGGTGGPEQYF. The full variable domain, its missing parts supplied by reference TRBV7-9 and TRBJ2-7, is DTGVSQNPRHKITKRGQNVTFRCDPISEHNRLYWYRQTLGQGPEFLTYFQNEAQLEKSRLLSDRFSAERPKGSFSTLEIQRTEQGDSAMYLCASSLGGTGGPEQYFGPGTRLTVT.

V gene TRBV29-1 combines with J gene TRBJ1-2; TRBD1 is a possible D gene (5 bases). The CDR3 spans 13 residues. In germline, CDR1 is SQVTM, CDR2 ANQGSEA. V was pared by 7 bases and J by 0 bases, with 12 bases between. The CDR3 spells CSARDGSNYGYTF. CDR3 sequence (DNA): TGCAGCGCCAGGGACGGATCTAACTATGGCTACACCTTC.

The V gene is TRBV7-2, the J gene TRBJ2-7, with 10 bases identical to TRBD2. CDR3 size: 16 residues. The germline gives CDR1 SGHTA, CDR2 FQGNSA. Germline trimming cut 2 bases from V and 3 bases from J; bases unmatched to any gene: 7. CDR3 loop: CASSLSPSGSIYEQYF. The CDR3 DNA sequence: TGTGCCAGCAGCTTATCTCCTAGCGGGAGTATCTACGAGCAGTACTTC.

V and J are TRBV5-1 and TRBJ2-7; TRBD2 matches 12 bases. The germline gives CDR1 SGHRS, CDR2 YFSETQ. Trimming at V came to 4 bases and at J to 7 bases, leaving 12 bases not matched to a gene. This CDR3 comprises 16 residues. The CDR3 bases are TGCGCCAGCAGCCCAGGACTAGCGGGGCCCCCTTTAGAGCAGTACTTC. Translation: CASSPGLAGPPLEQYF.

The chain carries TRBV2 and TRBJ1-5, with TRBD1 as a possible D gene (5 bases). Germline V lookup: CDR1 SNHLY, CDR2 FYNNEI. This CDR3 region has 16 residues. V lost 2 bases, J lost 1 base, and 12 bases lay in between. In nucleotides, the CDR3 is TGTGCCAGCAGTGAATGGGGCAGGGCAAGCAATCAGCCCCAGCATTTT. Amino acids: CASSEWGRASNQPQHF.

CDR3 sequence: CASRLLGGATYEQYF. The DNA for the CDR3 is TGCGCCAGCCGGCTCCTCGGGGGGGCAACCTACGAGCAGTACTTC. The V gene is TRBV4-1, the J gene TRBJ2-7; 8 nucleotides line up with TRBD2. The CDR3 is made up of 15 amino acids. Per germline, CDR1 MGHRA and CDR2 YSYEKL. With V trimmed by 8 bases and J by 2 bases, 11 bases remained unmatched.

This chain uses TRBV7-3 with TRBJ2-7; TRBD1 agrees at 9 bases. The CDR3 sequence is 15 residues long. Germline CDR1 is SGHTA and CDR2 is FQGTGA. The J segment lost 3 bases and the V segment lost 3 bases, leaving 6 bases of the junction unmatched. In nucleotides, the CDR3 is TGTGCCAGCAGCTTGACAGGGGGGCCTATCTACGAGCAGTACTTC. As protein: CASSLTGGPIYEQYF. The full variable domain, with the rest looked up from reference TRBV7-3 and TRBJ2-7, is GAGVSQTPSNKVTEKGKYVELRCDPISGHTALYWYRQSLGQGPEFLIYFQGTGAADDSGLPNDRFFAVRPEGSVSTLKIQRTERGDSAVYLCASSLTGGPIYEQYFGPGTRLTVT.

This chain links TRBV7-9 with TRBJ2-7, with D tentatively TRBD1 (6 bases). Trimming pared 2 bases from V and 3 bases from J, leaving 11 bases between. Per the germline V gene, CDR1 is SEHNR and CDR2 is FQNEAQ (reference sequence). The CDR3 has 14 amino acids. The DNA of the CDR3 is TGTGCCAGCAGCTTACGAGGGGGATTCTACGAGCAGTACTTC. Encoded protein: CASSLRGGFYEQYF.

Details on this clone: Additional DNA sequences in this sample encode the identical CDR3. The chain is built from TRBV11-2 and TRBJ2-7, with D hard to call. The germline V and J ends were trimmed by 5 bases and 4 bases, with 6 bases remaining between them. CDR1 is SGHAT, CDR2 FQNNGV, per germline. The CDR3 sequence is 11 residues long. The CDR3 region is CASSPEYEQYF. The CDR3, as DNA: TGTGCCAGCAGCCCCGAGTACGAGCAGTACTTC.

Points on this clone: This sample also contains other DNA sequences that code for the same CDR3. V is TRBV9 and J is TRBJ1-1; tentative D call: TRBD1 (5 bases). V shed 3 bases and J shed 4 bases, with 7 bases lying between them. The length of the CDR3 is 12 residues. Germline-derived CDR1 and CDR2 are SGDLS and YYNGEE. The CDR3, as DNA: TGTGCCAGCAGCGGGGGGGTCACTGAAGCTTTCTTT. Protein: CASSGGVTEAFF.

V usage is TRBV21-1 and J usage is TRBJ1-2. TRBV21-1 is recorded as a pseudogene. The length of the CDR3 is 15 residues. CDR3 nucleotide sequence: TGTGCCAGCAACCCCCCGGGGGCGCATGACTATGGCTACACCTTC. Translating it yields CASNPPGAHDYGYTF.

With respect to this clone: The sample carries other DNA sequences with the same CDR3. The chain links TRBV9 to TRBJ2-1, with no clear D. CDR3 length: 14 residues. The germline V and J ends were trimmed by 0 bases and 1 base, with 5 bases remaining between them. Germline V gene lookup returns CDR1 SGDLS and CDR2 YYNGEE. As DNA, the CDR3 is TGTGCCAGCAGCGTAGTTGGGTCCTACAATGAGCAGTTCTTC. It yields the protein CASSVVGSYNEQFF.

The rearrangement joins TRBV19 to TRBJ1-5, with TRBD1 as a possible D gene (6 bases). CDR1 LNHDA and CDR2 SQIVND come from the germline V gene (reference sequence). Trimming cost V 2 bases and J 0 bases, with 14 bases left between them. There are 17 residues in the CDR3. CDR3 loop: CASSISNREYSNQPQHF. The CDR3 DNA reads as TGTGCCAGTAGTATAAGCAACAGGGAATATAGCAATCAGCCCCAGCATTTT. Looking up the rest from reference TRBV19 and TRBJ1-5 gives the full variable domain: DGGITQSPKYLFRKEGQNVTLSCEQNLNHDAMYWYRQDPGQGLRLIYYSQIVNDFQKGDIAEGYSVSREKKESFPLTVTSAQKNPTAFYLCASSISNREYSNQPQHFGDGTRLSIL.

The V call is TRBV9, the J call TRBJ1-2; no reliable D call. This CDR3 has 16 residues. Germline loops: CDR1 SGDLS, CDR2 YYNGEE. V shed 5 bases and J shed 1 base, with 18 bases lying between them. CDR3 residues: CASRLSNSGGNYGYTF. DNA of the CDR3: TGTGCCAGCAGATTATCGAACTCGGGCGGTAACTATGGCTACACCTTC.

The V and J genes are TRBV27 and TRBJ2-7; 9 bases line up with TRBD2. V lost 2 bases, J lost 0 bases, and 8 bases stayed unmatched. Germline V lookup: CDR1 MNHEY, CDR2 SMNVEV (reference sequence). The length of the CDR3 is 17 residues. CDR3 sequence: CASSLVGLAGSSYEQYF. DNA for the CDR3: TGTGCCAGCAGTTTAGTAGGGCTAGCGGGGAGCTCCTACGAGCAGTACTTC.

This chain connects TRBV29-1 to TRBJ2-1; 7 bases agree with TRBD1. The CDR3 is 15 amino acids. Germline CDR1 and CDR2: SQVTM and ANQGSEA. Trimming removed 2 bases from V and 1 base from J; junction bases left unmatched: 5. The CDR3, as DNA: TGCAGCGTTGAAAGGGGGCACCTTTCCTACAATGAGCAGTTCTTC. This encodes CSVERGHLSYNEQFF.

The rearrangement uses TRBV9 and TRBJ2-1, with D possibly being TRBD1 (5 bases). The CDR3 totals 15 residues. CDR1 and CDR2 (germline): SGDLS, YYNGEE. Trimming pared 3 bases from V and 6 bases from J, leaving 16 bases between. The chain's CDR3 is CASSAAPGLGNEQFF. The DNA for the CDR3 is TGTGCCAGCAGCGCCGCCCCAGGGTTAGGCAATGAGCAGTTCTTC.

J is TRBJ2-1 and V is TRBV7-9; a weak D match, TRBD1 (5 bases). This CDR3 region has 14 residues. Trimming left V 8 bases short and J 8 bases short, with 19 bases between. The germline CDR1 and CDR2 sequences are SEHNR and FQNEAQ (reference sequence). The CDR3 DNA follows: TGTGCCAGCTACTTAGGGGCCCTATGGGATGAGCAGTTCTTC. Protein sequence: CASYLGALWDEQFF.